This is a list of T cell receptor beta chains from one sample in a study of blood T cell repertoires in COVID-19. Using immunoSEQ multiplex PCR, the repertoire was profiled, and TCRdb retains in-frame clones only, with some absent. The data show more than 150,000 clones, approximately 88% seen once. The sample was peripheral blood. The receptors derive from a man between 18 and 35 years old with active or convalescent COVID-19. The CDR3 runs from the conserved cysteine through the conserved F or W. Each record gives: D gene, J gene, V gene, clone size, CDR3 protein, CDR3 DNA. The D gene is left open where the match is weak. Size is stated for part of the rows, as once, few or many counts, or as a class when the clone is expanded.

D: TRBD2; J: TRBJ2-3; V: TRBV6-2/TRBV6-3; size: NA; CDR3: CASRPRLAGAIDTQYF; DNA: TGTGCCAGCAGGCCTAGACTAGCGGGAGCGATAGATACGCAGTATTTT
D: TRBD1; J: TRBJ1-5; V: TRBV24-1; size: NA; CDR3: CATSDSPGQGNQPQHF; DNA: TGTGCCACCAGTGATTCCCCGGGACAGGGTAATCAGCCCCAGCATTTT
D: NA; J: TRBJ2-3; V: TRBV7-2; size: NA; CDR3: CASSLGGAASTDTQYF; DNA: TGTGCCAGCAGCTTAGGAGGCGCTGCTAGCACAGATACGCAGTATTTT
D: NA; J: TRBJ1-1; V: TRBV13; size: NA; CDR3: CASTHTGGGTEAFF; DNA: TGTGCCAGCACCCATACAGGTGGCGGCACTGAAGCTTTCTTT
D: TRBD1; J: TRBJ1-2; V: TRBV4-1; size: NA; CDR3: CASSLGQGVDGYTF; DNA: TGCGCCAGCAGCCTCGGACAGGGTGTGGATGGCTACACCTTC
D: NA; J: TRBJ1-4; V: TRBV6-2/TRBV6-3; size: NA; CDR3: CASSPIVERPREKLFF; DNA: TGTGCCAGCAGCCCCATCGTGGAGAGACCACGAGAAAAACTGTTTTTT
D: NA; J: TRBJ1-6; V: TRBV11-2; size: once; CDR3: CASSSFNSPLHF; DNA: TGTGCCAGCAGCTCCTTTAATTCACCCCTCCACTTT
D: NA; J: TRBJ2-1; V: TRBV7-7; size: NA; CDR3: CASSATRGNEQFF; DNA: TGTGCCAGCAGCGCAACCCGGGGGAATGAGCAGTTCTTC
D: NA; J: TRBJ1-2; V: TRBV29-1; size: NA; CDR3: CSADRRDYGYTF; DNA: TGCAGCGCCGACAGGCGTGACTATGGCTACACCTTC
D: NA; J: TRBJ2-6; V: TRBV5-6; size: NA; CDR3: CASSLDSSGANVLTF; DNA: TGTGCCAGCAGCTTGGACAGCTCTGGGGCCAACGTCCTGACTTTC